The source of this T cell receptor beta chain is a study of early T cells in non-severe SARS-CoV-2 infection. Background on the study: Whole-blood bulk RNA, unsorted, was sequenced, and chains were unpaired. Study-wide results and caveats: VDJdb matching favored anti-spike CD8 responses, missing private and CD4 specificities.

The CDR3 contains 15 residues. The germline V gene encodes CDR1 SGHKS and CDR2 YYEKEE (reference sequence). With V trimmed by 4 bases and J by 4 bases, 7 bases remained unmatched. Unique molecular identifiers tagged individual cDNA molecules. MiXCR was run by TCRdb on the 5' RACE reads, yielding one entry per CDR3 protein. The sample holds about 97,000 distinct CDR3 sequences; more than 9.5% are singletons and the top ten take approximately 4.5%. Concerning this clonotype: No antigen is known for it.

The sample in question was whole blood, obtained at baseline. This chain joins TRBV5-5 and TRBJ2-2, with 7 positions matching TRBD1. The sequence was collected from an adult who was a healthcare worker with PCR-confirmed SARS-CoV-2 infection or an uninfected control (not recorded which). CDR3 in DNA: TGTGCCAGCAGCCACAGGGGTATGGGCACCGGGGAGCTGTTTTTT. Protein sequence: CASSHRGMGTGELFF.